At least ten counts were recorded for the clone carrying this T cell receptor beta chain. What it recognizes is unknown. The data were taken from a study of T cell clonality in common variable immunodeficiency. Heparinized whole blood, 5 to 8 ml, came from each donor. Sequencing input was equivalent genomic DNA from CVID and controls. Sequencing was performed with immunoSEQ multiplex PCR; in TCRdb, only in-frame clones are kept and a portion is missing. The profile covers approximately 44,000 clones, none occurring a single time. Whole-study findings and limits: Fewer deletions and N-nucleotide insertions were reportedly seen in common variable immunodeficiency TCR beta sequences. Repertoire-complication correlations in CVID were limited by patient heterogeneity.

The TCR originated in a person aged 18 to 75 in good health. Sequenced sample: peripheral blood mononuclear cells.

CDR3 bases read: TGTGCCAGCAGCCACCAAGGCGGGGAAAACACTGAA. As protein: CASSHQGGENTE. The entire CDR3 protein reads CASSHQGGENTEAFF. The chain combines TRBV13 with TRBJ1-1, with no clear D. The sequenced fragment ends 3 residues before the CDR3 boundary, so the rest is inferred from the germline J gene. In germline, CDR1 is PRHDT, CDR2 FYEKMQ (reference sequence). The CDR3 sequence is 15 residues long. Trimming cost V 5 bases and J 2 bases, with 15 bases left between them.